The subject of this entry is one T cell receptor (beta chain). Its antigen is undetermined. After removal of 7 bases from V and 8 bases from J, the junction contained 7 bases not matched to a gene. The CDR3 is made up of 13 amino acids. Germline values: CDR1 SNHLY, CDR2 FYNNEI. The data stem from a study of long-term antiretroviral therapy in people with HIV. Notes on the study in general: ART preceded a rise in diversity that nonetheless stayed lower than in transplant donor controls.

Running of the v3.0 immunoSEQ assay took place at survey level. This table comes from immunoSEQ multiplex PCR, and its TCRdb copy is limited to in-frame clones, with some not included. In the table there are some 40,000 clones, roughly 80% of which are singletons. The rearrangement joins TRBV2 to TRBJ2-1, with TRBD1 matching 8 bases. The input for sequencing was unsorted PBMCs, taken 1.5 years after starting antiretroviral therapy. The sequence was collected from a man younger than 30 with HIV. CDR3 sequence: CASTRQGFDEQFF. The CDR3 coding sequence is TGTGCCAGCACAAGACAGGGGTTCGATGAGCAGTTCTTC.